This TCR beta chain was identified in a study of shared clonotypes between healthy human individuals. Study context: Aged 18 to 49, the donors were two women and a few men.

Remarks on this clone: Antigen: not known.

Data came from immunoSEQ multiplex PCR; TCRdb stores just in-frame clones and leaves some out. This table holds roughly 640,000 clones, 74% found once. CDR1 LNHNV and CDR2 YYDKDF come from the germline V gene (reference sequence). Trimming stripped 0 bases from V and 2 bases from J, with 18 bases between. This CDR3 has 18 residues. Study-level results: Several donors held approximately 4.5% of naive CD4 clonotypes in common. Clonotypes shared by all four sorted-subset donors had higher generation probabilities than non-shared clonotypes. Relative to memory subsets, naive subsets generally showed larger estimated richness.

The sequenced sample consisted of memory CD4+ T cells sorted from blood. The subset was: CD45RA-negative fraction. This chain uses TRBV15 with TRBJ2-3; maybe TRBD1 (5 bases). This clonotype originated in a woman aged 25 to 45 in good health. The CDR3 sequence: CATSRDCPGKVLTDTQYF. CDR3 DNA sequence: TGTGCCACCAGCAGAGATTGTCCAGGGAAGGTTCTCACAGATACGCAGTATTTT.